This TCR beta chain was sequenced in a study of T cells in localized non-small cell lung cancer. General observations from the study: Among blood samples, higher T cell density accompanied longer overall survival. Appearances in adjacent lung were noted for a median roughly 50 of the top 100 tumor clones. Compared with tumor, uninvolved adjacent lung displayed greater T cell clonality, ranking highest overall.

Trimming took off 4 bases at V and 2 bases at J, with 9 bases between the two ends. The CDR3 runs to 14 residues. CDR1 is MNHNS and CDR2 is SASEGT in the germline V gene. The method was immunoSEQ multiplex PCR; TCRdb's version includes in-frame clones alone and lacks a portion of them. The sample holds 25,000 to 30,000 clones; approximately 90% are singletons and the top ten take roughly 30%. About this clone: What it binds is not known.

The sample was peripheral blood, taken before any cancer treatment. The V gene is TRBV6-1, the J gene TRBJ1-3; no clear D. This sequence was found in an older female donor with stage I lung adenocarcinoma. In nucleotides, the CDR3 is TGTGCCAGCAGTGTAGGAGGGACTGGAAACACCATATATTTT. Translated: CASSVGGTGNTIYF.